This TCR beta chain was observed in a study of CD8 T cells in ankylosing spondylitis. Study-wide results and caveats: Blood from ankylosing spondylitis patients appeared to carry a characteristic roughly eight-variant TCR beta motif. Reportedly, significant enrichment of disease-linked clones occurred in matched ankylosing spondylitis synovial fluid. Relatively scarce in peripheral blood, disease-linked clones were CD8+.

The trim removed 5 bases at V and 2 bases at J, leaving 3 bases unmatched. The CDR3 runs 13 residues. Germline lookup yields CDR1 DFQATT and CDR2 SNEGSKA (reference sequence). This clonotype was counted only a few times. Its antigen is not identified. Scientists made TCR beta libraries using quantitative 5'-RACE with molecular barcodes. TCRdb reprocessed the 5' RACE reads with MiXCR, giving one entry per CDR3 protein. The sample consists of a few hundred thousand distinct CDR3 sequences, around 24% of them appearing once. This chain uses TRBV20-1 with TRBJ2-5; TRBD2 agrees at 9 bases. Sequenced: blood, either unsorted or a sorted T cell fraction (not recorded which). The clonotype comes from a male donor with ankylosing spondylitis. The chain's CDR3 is CSALTSGQETQYF. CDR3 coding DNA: TGCAGTGCTTTGACTAGCGGACAAGAGACCCAGTACTTC.